This T cell receptor (beta chain) was recorded in a study of blood T cell repertoires in COVID-19. Germline V gene lookup returns CDR1 LNHDA and CDR2 SQIVND (reference sequence). Trimming took 1 base from V and 6 from J, leaving 12 bases between them. The CDR3 is 14 amino acids. Living in roughly 25 US areas, the participants were between 18 and 89 years of age. In assigning cohorts, the study relied on participant-reported clinical history. As handled by the study authors: Estimates of nucleated cell counts were drawn from the amplification of reference gene primers. Generated by immunoSEQ multiplex PCR, the TCRdb table keeps only in-frame clones and is missing some. The DNA was the basis for D and trimming; V, J and clone size are from that table. The table shows 200,000 to 250,000 clones, with approximately 85% occurring only once.

The sequencing sample was made of PBMCs or T cells enriched from blood (not recorded which). The sequence was collected from a woman between 45 and 65 years old with acute COVID-19. The gene calls are TRBV19 and TRBJ1-1, with TRBD1 as a possible D gene (6 bases). The CDR3 reads CASSIVGTGSEAFF. In nucleotides, the CDR3 is TGTGCCAGTAGTATAGTGGGAACAGGGTCTGAAGCTTTCTTT.